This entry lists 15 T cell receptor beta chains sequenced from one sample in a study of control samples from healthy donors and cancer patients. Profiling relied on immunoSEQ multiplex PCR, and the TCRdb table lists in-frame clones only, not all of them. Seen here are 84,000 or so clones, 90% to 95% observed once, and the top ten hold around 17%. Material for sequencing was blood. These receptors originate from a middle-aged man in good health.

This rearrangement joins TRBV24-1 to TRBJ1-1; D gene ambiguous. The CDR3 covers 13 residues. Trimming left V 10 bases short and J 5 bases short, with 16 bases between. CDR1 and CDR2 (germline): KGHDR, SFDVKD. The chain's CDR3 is CATSEEVGTEAFF. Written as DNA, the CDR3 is TGTGCCACTTCCGAGGAAGTAGGGACTGAAGCTTTCTTT.

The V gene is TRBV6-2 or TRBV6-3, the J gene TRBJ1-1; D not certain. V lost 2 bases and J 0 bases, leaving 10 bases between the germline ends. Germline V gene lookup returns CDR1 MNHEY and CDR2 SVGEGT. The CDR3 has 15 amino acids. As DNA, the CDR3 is TGTGCCAGCAGTTACCCGGGGATTATGAACACTGAAGCTTTCTTT. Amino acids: CASSYPGIMNTEAFF.

The CDR3 protein is CASSPLGPTPSGNTIYF. The CDR3 DNA is TGTGCCAGCAGCCCACTCGGACCCACCCCCTCTGGAAACACCATATATTTT. The rearrangement uses TRBV14 and TRBJ1-3; D is unresolved. Trimming shortened V by 4 bases and J by 0 bases, and 16 bases separated the two germline ends. CDR1 is SGHDN and CDR2 is FVKESK in the germline V gene. This CDR3 comprises 17 residues.

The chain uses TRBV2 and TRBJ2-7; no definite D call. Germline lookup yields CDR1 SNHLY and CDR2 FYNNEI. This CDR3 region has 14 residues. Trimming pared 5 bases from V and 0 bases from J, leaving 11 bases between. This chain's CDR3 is CASSRTEFSYEQYF. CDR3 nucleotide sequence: TGTGCCAGCAGTCGGACCGAGTTCTCCTACGAGCAGTACTTC.

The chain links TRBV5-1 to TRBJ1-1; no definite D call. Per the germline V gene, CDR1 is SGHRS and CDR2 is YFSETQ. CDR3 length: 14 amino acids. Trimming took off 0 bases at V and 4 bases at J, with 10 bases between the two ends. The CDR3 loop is CASSLEVGGTEAFF. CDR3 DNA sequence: TGCGCCAGCAGCTTGGAGGTGGGAGGCACTGAAGCTTTCTTT.

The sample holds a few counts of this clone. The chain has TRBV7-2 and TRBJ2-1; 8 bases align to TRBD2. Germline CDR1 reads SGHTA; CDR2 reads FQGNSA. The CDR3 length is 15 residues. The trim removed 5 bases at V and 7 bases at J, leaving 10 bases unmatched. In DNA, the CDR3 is TGTGCCAGCAGCCCCCAAGCGGGGGCCTTTAATGAGCAGTTCTTC. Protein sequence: CASSPQAGAFNEQFF. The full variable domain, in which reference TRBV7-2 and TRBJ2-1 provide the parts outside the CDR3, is GAGVSQSPSNKVTEKGKDVELRCDPISGHTALYWYRQSLGQGLEFLIYFQGNSAPDKSGLPSDRFSAERTGGSVSTLTIQRTQQEDSAVYLCASSPQAGAFNEQFFGPGTRLTVL.

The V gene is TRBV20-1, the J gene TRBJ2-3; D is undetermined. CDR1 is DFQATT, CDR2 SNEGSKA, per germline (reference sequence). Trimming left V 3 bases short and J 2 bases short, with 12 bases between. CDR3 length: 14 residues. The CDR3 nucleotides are TGCAGTGCTAGTATCCGGTCTAACACAGATACGCAGTATTTT. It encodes CSASIRSNTDTQYF.

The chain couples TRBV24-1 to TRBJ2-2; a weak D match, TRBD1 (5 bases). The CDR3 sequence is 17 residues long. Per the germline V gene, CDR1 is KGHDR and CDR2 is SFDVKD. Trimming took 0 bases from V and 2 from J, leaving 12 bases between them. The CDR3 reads CATSDLGQGGNTGELFF. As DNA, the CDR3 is TGTGCCACCAGTGATTTGGGGCAGGGTGGAAACACCGGGGAGCTGTTTTTT.

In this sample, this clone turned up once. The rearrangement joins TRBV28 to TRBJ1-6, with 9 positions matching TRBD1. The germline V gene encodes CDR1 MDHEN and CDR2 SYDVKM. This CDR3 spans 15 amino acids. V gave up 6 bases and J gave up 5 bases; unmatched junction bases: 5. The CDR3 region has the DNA TGTGCCAGCAGACCTGGGGACAGGGATAATTCACCCCTCCACTTT. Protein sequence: CASRPGDRDNSPLHF.

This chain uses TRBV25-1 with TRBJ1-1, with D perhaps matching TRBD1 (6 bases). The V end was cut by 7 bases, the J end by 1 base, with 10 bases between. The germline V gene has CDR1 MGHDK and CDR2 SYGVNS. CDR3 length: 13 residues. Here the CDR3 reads CASKRTANTEAFF. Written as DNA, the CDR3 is TGTGCCAGCAAGAGGACAGCGAACACTGAAGCTTTCTTT.

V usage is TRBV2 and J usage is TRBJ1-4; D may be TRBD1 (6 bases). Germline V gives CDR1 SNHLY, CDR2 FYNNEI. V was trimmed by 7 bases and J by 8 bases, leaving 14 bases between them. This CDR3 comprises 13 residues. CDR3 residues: CASTVGGREKLFF. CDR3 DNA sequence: TGTGCCAGCACCGTTGGGGGCCGGGAAAAACTGTTTTTT.

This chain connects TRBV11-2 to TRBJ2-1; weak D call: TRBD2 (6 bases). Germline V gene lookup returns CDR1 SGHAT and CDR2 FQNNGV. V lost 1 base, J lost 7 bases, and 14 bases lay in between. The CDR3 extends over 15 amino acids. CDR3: CASSLGGRAGNEQFF. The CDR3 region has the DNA TGTGCCAGCAGCTTAGGAGGCAGGGCGGGAAATGAGCAGTTCTTC.

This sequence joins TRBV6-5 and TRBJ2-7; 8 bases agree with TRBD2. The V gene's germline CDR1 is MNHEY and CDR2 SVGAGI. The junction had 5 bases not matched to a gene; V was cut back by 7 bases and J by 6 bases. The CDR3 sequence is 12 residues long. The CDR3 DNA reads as TGTGCCAGCACCCAACGGGGGGGCGAGCAGTACTTC. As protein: CASTQRGGEQYF.

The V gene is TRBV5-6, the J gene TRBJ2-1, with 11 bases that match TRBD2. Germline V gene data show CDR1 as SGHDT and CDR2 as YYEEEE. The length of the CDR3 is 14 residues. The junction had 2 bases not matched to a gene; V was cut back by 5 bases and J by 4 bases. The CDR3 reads CASSRLAGYNEQFF. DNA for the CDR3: TGTGCCAGCAGTCGACTAGCGGGGTACAATGAGCAGTTCTTC. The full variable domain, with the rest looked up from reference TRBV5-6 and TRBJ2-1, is DAGVTQSPTHLIKTRGQQVTLRCSPKSGHDTVSWYQQALGQGPQFIFQYYEEEERQRGNFPDRFSGHQFPNYSSELNVNALLLGDSALYLCASSRLAGYNEQFFGPGTRLTVL.

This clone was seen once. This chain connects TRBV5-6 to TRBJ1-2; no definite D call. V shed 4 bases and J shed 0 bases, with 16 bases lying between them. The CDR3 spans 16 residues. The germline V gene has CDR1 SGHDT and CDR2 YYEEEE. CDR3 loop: CASSPFAASTNYGYTF. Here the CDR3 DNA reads TGTGCCAGCAGCCCTTTCGCGGCCAGCACTAACTATGGCTACACCTTC.